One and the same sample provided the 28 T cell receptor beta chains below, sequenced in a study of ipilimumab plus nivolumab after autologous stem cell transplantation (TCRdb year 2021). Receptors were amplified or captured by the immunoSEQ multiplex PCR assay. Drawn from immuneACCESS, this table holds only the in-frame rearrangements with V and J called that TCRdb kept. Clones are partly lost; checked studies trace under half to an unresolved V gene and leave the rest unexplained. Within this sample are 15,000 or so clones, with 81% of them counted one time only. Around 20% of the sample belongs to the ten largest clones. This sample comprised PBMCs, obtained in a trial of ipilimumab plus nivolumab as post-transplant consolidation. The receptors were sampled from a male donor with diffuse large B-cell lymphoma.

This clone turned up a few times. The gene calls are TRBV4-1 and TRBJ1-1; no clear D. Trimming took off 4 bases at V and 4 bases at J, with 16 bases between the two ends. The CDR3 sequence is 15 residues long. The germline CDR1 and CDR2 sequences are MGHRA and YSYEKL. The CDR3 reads CASSRGTYSVTEAFF. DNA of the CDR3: TGCGCCAGCAGCCGCGGAACGTACAGTGTCACTGAAGCTTTCTTT.

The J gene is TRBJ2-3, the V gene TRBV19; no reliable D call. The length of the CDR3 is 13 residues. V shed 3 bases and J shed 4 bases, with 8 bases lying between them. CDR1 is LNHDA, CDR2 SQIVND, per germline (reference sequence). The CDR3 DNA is TGTGCCAGTAGTATGTCCGGCGCAGATACGCAGTATTTT. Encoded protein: CASSMSGADTQYF.

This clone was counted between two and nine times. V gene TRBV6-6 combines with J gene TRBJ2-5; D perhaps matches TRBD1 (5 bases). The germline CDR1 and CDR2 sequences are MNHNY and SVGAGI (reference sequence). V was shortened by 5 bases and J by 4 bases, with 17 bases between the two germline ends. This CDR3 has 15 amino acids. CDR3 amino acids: CASSTQGAERETQYF. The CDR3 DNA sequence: TGTGCCAGCAGTACCCAAGGGGCAGAAAGAGAGACCCAGTACTTC.

DNA of the CDR3: TGTGCCAGCAGCGCCTCAGGACAGGGGGTAACTAATGAAAAACTGTTTTTT. Its protein is CASSASGQGVTNEKLFF. This chain connects TRBV5-4 to TRBJ1-4, with TRBD1 identical over 10 bases. Unmatched junction bases numbered 7, after V lost 4 bases and J lost 1 base. Germline loops: CDR1 SGHNT, CDR2 YYREEE (reference sequence). The CDR3 totals 17 residues.

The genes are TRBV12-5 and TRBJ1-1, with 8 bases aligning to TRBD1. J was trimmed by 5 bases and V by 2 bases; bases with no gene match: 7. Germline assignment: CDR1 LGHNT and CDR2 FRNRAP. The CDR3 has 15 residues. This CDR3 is CASGLTTRGRTEAFF. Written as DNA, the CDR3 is TGTGCTAGTGGTTTGACCACCAGGGGGCGTACTGAAGCTTTCTTT.

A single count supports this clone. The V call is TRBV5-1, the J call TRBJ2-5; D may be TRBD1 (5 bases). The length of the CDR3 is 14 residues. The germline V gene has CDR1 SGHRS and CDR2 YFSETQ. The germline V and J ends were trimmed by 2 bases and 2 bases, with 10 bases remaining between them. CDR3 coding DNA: TGCGCCAGCAGCTTAACAAGGGGTCAAGAGACCCAGTACTTC. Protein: CASSLTRGQETQYF. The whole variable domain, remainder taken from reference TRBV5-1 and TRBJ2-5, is KAGVTQTPRYLIKTRGQQVTLSCSPISGHRSVSWYQQTPGQGLQFLFEYFSETQRNKGNFPGRFSGRQFSNSRSEMNVSTLELGDSALYLCASSLTRGQETQYFGPGTRLLVL.

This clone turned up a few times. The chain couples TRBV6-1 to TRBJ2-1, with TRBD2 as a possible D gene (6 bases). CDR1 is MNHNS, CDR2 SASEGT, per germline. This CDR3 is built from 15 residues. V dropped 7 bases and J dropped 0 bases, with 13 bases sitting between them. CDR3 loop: CASMMGLSSYNEQFF. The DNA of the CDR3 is TGTGCCAGCATGATGGGACTTAGCTCCTACAATGAGCAGTTCTTC.

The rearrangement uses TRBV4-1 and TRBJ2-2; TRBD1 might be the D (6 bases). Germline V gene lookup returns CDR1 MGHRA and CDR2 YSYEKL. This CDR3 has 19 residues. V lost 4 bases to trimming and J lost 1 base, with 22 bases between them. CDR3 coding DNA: TGCGCCAGCAGCCCCTTCTCCGGCTTTCAGGGGCGGAACACCGGGGAGCTGTTTTTT. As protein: CASSPFSGFQGRNTGELFF.

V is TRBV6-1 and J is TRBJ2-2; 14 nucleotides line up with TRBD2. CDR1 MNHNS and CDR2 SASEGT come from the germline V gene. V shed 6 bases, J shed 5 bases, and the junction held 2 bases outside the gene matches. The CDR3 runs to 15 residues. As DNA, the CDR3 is TGTGCCAGCAGGGGACTAGCGGGAGCGACCGGGGAGCTGTTTTTT. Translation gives CASRGLAGATGELFF.

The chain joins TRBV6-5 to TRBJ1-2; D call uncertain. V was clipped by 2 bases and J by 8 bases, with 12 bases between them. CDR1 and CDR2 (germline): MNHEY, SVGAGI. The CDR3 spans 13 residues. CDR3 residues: CASSYRPSLGYTF. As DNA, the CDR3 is TGTGCCAGCAGTTACCGGCCCTCTCTCGGCTACACCTTC.

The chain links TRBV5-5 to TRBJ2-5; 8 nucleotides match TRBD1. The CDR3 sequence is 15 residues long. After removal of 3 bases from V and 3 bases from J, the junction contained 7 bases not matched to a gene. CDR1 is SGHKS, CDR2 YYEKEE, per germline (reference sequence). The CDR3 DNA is TGTGCCAGCAGCTGGAACCGACAGGGGAAAGAGACCCAGTACTTC. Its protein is CASSWNRQGKETQYF.

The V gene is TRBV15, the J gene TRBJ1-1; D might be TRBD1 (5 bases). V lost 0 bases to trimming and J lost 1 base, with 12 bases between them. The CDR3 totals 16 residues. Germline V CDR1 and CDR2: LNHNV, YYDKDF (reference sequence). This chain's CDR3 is CATSRDRLRGNTEAFF. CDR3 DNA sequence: TGTGCCACCAGCAGAGATCGTTTGAGGGGGAACACTGAAGCTTTCTTT.

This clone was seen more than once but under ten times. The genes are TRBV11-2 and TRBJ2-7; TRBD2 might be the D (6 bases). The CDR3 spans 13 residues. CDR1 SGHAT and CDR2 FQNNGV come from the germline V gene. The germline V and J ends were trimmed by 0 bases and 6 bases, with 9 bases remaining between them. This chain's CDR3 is CASSLEGRPEQYF. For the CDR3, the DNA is TGTGCCAGCAGCTTAGAAGGGAGGCCCGAGCAGTACTTC.

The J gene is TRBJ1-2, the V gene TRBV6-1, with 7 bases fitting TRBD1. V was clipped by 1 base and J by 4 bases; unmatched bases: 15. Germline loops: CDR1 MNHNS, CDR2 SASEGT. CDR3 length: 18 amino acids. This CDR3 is CASSEVPVGQQLFYGYTF. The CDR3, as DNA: TGTGCCAGCAGTGAAGTTCCGGTGGGACAGCAATTATTCTATGGCTACACCTTC.

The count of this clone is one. CDR3 nucleotide sequence: TGTGCCAGCAGTCCTCAGACAGGGGGGAGGAACTATGGCTACACCTTC. Its protein is CASSPQTGGRNYGYTF. The V gene is TRBV28, the J gene TRBJ1-2; 9 bases align to TRBD1. The junction had 9 bases not matched to a gene; V was cut back by 5 bases and J by 2 bases. Germline lookup yields CDR1 MDHEN and CDR2 SYDVKM. There are 16 residues in the CDR3.

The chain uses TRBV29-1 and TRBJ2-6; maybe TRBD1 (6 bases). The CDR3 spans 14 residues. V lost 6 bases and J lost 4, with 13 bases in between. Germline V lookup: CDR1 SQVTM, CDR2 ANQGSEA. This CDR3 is CSVTGLSGANVLTF. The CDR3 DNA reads TGCAGCGTAACAGGGCTTTCAGGGGCCAACGTCCTGACTTTC.

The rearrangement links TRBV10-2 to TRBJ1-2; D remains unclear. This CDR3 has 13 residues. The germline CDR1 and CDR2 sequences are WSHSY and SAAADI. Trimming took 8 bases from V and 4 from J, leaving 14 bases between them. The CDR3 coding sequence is TGCGCCAGCTCCCCTTTGGGTCCCTATGGCTACACCTTC. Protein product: CASSPLGPYGYTF.

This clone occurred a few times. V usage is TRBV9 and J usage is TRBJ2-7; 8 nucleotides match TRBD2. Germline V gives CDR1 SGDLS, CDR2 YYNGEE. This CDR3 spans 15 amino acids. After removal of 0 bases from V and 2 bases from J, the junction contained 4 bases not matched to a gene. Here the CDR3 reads CASSVGGGRTYEQYF. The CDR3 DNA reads TGTGCCAGCAGCGTAGGCGGCGGGAGGACCTACGAGCAGTACTTC.

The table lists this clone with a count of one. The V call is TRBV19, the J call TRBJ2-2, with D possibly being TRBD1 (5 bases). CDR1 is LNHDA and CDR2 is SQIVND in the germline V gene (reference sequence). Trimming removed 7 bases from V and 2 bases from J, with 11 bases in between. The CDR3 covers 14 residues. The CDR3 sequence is CASKGQANTGELFF. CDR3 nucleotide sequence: TGTGCCAGTAAGGGGCAGGCTAACACCGGGGAGCTGTTTTTT. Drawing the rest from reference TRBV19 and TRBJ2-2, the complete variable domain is DGGITQSPKYLFRKEGQNVTLSCEQNLNHDAMYWYRQDPGQGLRLIYYSQIVNDFQKGDIAEGYSVSREKKESFPLTVTSAQKNPTAFYLCASKGQANTGELFFGEGSRLTVL.

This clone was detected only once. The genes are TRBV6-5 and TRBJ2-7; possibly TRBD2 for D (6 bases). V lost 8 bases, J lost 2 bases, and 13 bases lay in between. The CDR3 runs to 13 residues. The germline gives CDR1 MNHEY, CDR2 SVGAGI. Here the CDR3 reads CASGTTGAYEQYF. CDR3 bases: TGTGCCAGCGGGACGACGGGGGCCTACGAGCAGTACTTC.

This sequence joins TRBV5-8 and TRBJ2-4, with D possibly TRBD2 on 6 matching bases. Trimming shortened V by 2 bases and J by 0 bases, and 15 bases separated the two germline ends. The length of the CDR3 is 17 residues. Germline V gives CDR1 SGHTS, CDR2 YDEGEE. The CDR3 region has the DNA TGTGCCAGCAGCTTCCCGGGACTTACGTTAGCCAAAAACATTCAGTACTTC. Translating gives CASSFPGLTLAKNIQYF.

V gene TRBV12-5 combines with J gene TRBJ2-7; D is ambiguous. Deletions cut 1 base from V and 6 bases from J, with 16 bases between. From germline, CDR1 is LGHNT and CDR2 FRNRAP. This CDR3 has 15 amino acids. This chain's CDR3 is CASGLAPGRVGEQYF. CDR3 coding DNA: TGTGCTAGTGGTTTGGCCCCGGGCCGAGTCGGCGAGCAGTACTTC.

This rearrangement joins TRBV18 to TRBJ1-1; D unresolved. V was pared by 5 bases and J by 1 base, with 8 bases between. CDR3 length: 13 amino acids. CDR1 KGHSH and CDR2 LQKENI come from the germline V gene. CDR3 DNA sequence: TGTGCCAGCTCAGTCCAAGGGAACACTGAAGCTTTCTTT. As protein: CASSVQGNTEAFF.

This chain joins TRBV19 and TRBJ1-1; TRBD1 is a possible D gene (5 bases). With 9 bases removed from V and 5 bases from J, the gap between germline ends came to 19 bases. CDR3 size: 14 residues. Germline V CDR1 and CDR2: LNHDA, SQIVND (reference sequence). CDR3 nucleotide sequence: TGTGCCAGCTCGTTCGATGGGGCAGCTACTGAAGCTTTCTTT. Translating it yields CASSFDGAATEAFF.

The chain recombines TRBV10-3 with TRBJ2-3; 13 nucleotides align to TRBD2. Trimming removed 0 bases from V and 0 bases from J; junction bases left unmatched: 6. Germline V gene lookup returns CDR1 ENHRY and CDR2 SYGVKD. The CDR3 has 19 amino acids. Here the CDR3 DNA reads TGTGCCATCAGTGAGTCGGGGACTAGCGGGGCCCCTAGCACAGATACGCAGTATTTT. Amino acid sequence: CAISESGTSGAPSTDTQYF.

CDR3 DNA: TGTGCCAGCAGCACTTTCCGGGACGGACCGCAGGAGACCCAGTACTTC. Protein: CASSTFRDGPQETQYF. V usage is TRBV14 and J usage is TRBJ2-5; D tentatively fits TRBD1 or TRBD2 (5 bases each). This CDR3 comprises 16 residues. The V and J ends lost 5 bases and 5 bases respectively, with 21 bases between them. Germline-derived CDR1 and CDR2 are SGHDN and FVKESK.

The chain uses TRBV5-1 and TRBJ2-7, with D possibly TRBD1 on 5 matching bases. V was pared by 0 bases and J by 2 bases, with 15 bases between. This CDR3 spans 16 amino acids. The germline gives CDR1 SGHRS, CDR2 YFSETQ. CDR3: CASSLEVSSTAYEQYF. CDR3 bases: TGCGCCAGCAGCTTGGAAGTTAGTTCGACAGCCTACGAGCAGTACTTC.

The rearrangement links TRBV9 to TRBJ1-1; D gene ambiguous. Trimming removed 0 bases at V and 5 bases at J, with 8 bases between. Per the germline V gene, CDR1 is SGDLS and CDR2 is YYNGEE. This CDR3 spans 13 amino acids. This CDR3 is CASSVDGWTEAFF. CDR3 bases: TGTGCCAGCAGCGTAGACGGTTGGACTGAAGCTTTCTTT.